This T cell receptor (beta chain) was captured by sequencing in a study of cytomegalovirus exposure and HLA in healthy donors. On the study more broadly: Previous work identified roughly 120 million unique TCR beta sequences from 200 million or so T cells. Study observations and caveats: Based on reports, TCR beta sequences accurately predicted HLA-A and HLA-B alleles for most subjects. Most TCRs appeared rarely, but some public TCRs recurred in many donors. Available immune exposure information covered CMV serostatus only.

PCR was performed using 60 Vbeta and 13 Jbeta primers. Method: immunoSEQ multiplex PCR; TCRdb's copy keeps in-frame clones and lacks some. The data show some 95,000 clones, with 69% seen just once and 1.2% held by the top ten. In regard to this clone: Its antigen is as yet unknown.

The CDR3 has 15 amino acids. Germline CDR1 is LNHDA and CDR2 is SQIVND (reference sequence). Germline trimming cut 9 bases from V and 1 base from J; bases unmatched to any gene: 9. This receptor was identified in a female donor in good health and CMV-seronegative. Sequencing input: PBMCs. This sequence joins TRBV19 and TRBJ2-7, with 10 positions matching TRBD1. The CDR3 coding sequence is TGTGCCAGCTCCGGCCGGACAGGGGGTTCCTACGAGCAGTACTTC. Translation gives CASSGRTGGSYEQYF. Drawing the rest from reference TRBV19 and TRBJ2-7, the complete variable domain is DGGITQSPKYLFRKEGQNVTLSCEQNLNHDAMYWYRQDPGQGLRLIYYSQIVNDFQKGDIAEGYSVSREKKESFPLTVTSAQKNPTAFYLCASSGRTGGSYEQYFGPGTRLTVT.